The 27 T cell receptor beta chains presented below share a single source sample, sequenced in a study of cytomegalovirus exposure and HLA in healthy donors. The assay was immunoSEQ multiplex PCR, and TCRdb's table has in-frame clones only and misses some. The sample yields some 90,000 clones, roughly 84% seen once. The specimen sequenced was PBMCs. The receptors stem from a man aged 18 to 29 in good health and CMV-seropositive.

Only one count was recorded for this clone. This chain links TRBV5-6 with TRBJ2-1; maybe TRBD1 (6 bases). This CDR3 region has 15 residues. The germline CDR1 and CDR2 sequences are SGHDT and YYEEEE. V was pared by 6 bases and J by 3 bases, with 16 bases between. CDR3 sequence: CASIALRDNYNEQFF. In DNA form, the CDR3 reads TGTGCCAGCATCGCTCTACGGGACAACTACAATGAGCAGTTCTTC.

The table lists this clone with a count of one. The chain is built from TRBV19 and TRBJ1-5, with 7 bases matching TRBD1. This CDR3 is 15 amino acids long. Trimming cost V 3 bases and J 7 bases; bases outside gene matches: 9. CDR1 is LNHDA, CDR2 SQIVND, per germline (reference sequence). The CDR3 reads CASSMSQGVGQPQHF. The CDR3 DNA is TGTGCCAGTAGTATGTCCCAGGGGGTTGGGCAGCCCCAGCATTTT.

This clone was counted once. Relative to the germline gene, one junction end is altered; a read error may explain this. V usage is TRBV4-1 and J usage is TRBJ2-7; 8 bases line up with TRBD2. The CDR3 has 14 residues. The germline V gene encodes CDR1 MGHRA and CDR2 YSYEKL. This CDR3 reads CARMVAGWVFEFVF. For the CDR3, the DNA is TGCGCCAGGATGGTAGCGGGATGGGTCTTCGAGTTCGTCTTC.

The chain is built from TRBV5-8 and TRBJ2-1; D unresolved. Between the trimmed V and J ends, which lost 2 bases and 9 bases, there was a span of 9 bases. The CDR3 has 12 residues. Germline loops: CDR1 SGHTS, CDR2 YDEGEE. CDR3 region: CASSFRVTEQFF. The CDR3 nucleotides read TGTGCCAGCAGCTTCCGGGTAACTGAGCAGTTCTTC.

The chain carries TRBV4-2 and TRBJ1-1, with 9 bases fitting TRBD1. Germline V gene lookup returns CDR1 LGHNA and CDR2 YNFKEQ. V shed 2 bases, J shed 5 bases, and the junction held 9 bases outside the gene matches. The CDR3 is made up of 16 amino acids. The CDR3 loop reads CASSQSSGTGWTEAFF. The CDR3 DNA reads TGTGCCAGCAGCCAATCATCCGGGACAGGGTGGACTGAAGCTTTCTTT.

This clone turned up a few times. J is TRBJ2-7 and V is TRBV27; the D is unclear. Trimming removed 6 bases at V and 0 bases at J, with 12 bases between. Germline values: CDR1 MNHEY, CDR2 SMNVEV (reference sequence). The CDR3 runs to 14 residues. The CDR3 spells CASRSAGSSYEQYF. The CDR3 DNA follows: TGTGCCAGCAGGTCGGCAGGAAGCTCCTACGAGCAGTACTTC.

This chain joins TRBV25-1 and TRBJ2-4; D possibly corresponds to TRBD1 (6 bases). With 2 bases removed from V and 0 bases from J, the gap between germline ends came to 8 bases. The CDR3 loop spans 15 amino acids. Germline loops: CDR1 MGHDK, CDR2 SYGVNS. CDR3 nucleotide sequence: TGTGCCAGCAGTGAAATGACAGGAGCCAAAAACATTCAGTACTTC. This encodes CASSEMTGAKNIQYF.

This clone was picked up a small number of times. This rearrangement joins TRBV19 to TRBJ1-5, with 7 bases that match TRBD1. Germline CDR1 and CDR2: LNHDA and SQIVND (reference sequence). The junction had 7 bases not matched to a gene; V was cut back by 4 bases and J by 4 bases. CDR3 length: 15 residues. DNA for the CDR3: TGTGCCAGTAGTACAAGACAGGGAGTGAATCAGCCCCAGCATTTT. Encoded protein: CASSTRQGVNQPQHF.

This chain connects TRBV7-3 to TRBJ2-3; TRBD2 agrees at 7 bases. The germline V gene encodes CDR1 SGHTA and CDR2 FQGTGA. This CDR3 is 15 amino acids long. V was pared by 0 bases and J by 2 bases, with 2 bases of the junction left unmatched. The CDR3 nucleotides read TGTGCCAGCAGCTTAACTAGCGGGCTCACAGATACGCAGTATTTT. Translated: CASSLTSGLTDTQYF.

The CDR3, as DNA: TGTGCCAGCTCACGCCCCGGGACTAGCGGGGGGTTTTTAGAGACCCAGTACTTC. As protein: CASSRPGTSGGFLETQYF. The V gene is TRBV18, the J gene TRBJ2-5, with 15 bases identical to TRBD2. Germline CDR1 reads KGHSH; CDR2 reads LQKENI. The CDR3 length is 18 residues. The V gene end was trimmed by 4 bases and the J gene end by 4 bases; junction bases not matched to a gene: 10.

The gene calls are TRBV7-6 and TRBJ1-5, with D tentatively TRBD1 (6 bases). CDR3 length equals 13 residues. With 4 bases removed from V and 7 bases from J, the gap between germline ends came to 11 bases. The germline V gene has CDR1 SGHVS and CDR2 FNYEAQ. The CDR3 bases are TGTGCCAGCAGCTCAGGCGGGGGCCAGCCCCAGCATTTT. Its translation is CASSSGGGQPQHF.

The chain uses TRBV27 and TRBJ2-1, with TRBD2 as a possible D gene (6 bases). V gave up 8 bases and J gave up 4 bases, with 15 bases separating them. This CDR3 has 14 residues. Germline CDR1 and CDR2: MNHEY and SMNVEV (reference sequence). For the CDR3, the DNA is TGTGCCAGCCAGCCGGGACTGTATTACAATGAGCAGTTCTTC. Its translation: CASQPGLYYNEQFF.

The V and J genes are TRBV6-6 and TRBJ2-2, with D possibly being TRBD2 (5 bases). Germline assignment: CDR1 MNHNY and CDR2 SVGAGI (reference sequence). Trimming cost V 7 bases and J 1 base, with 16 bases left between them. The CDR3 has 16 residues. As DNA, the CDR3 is TGTGCCAGCATAGGGTCAAGGGCGGGGAACACCGGGGAGCTGTTTTTT. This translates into CASIGSRAGNTGELFF.

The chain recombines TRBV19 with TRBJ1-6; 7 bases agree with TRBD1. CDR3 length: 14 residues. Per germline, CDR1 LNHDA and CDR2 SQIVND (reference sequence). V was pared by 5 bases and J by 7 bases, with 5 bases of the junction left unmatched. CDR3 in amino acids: CASSLTGLNSPLHF. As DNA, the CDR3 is TGTGCCAGTAGTCTGACAGGGCTCAATTCACCCCTCCACTTT. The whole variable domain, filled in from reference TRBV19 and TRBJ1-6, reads DGGITQSPKYLFRKEGQNVTLSCEQNLNHDAMYWYRQDPGQGLRLIYYSQIVNDFQKGDIAEGYSVSREKKESFPLTVTSAQKNPTAFYLCASSLTGLNSPLHFGNGTRLTVT.

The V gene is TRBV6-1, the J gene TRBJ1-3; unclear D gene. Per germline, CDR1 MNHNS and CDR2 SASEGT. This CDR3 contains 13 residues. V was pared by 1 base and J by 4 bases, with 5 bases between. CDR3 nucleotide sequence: TGTGCCAGCAGTGAAGAGACAGGAAACACCATATATTTT. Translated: CASSEETGNTIYF.

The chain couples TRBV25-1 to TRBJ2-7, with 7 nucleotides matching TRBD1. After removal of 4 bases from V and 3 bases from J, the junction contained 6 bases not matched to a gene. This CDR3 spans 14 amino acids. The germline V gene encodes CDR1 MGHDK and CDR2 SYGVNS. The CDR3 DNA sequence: TGTGCCAGCAGTGCTCGGGACAGTTTCTACGAGCAGTACTTC. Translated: CASSARDSFYEQYF.

Written as DNA, the CDR3 is TGTGCCAGCACTGGAGGGAGGGGTGGTCGGGCTTTCTTT. Its translation is CASTGGRGGRAFF. This sequence joins TRBV25-1 and TRBJ1-1; a possible D gene is TRBD1 (5 bases). Germline V gives CDR1 MGHDK, CDR2 SYGVNS. CDR3 length equals 13 residues. V shed 7 bases and J shed 11 bases, with 20 bases lying between them.

Here the CDR3 DNA reads TGTGCCAGCAGCCACCGAAGGGGGGCGGGGGATGAGCAGTTCTTC. This codes for CASSHRRGAGDEQFF. The chain is built from TRBV11-3 and TRBJ2-1; D is perhaps TRBD2 (7 bases). This CDR3 spans 15 amino acids. Trimming stripped 5 bases from V and 8 bases from J, with 19 bases between. The germline CDR1 and CDR2 sequences are SGHNT and YENEEA. Based on the CDR3 plus reference TRBV11-3 and TRBJ2-1, the full variable domain is EAGVVQSPRYKIIEKKQPVAFWCNPISGHNTLYWYLQNLGQGPELLIRYENEEAVDDSQLPKDRFSAERLKGVDSTLKIQPAELGDSAVYLCASSHRRGAGDEQFFGPGTRLTVL.

The CDR3 nucleotides are TGCAGCGTTGACCGACAGGAGACAATTAACTATGGCTACACCTTC. Translation: CSVDRQETINYGYTF. V and J are TRBV29-1 and TRBJ1-2, with TRBD1 as a possible D gene (6 bases). Trimming removed 3 bases from V and 1 base from J, with 15 bases in between. The CDR3 runs to 15 residues. Germline V gives CDR1 SQVTM, CDR2 ANQGSEA. Using reference TRBV29-1 and TRBJ1-2 for the parts outside the CDR3, the full variable domain is SAVISQKPSRDICQRGTSLTIQCQVDSQVTMMFWYRQQPGQSLTLIATANQGSEATYESGFVIDKFPISRPNLTFSTLTVSNMSPEDSSIYLCSVDRQETINYGYTFGSGTRLTVV.

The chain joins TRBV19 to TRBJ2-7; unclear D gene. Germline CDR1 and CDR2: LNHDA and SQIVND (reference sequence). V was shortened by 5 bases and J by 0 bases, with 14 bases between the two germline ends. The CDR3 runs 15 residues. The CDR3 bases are TGTGCCAGTAGTCCTACCCGGTCAGGCTCCTACGAGCAGTACTTC. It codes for CASSPTRSGSYEQYF.

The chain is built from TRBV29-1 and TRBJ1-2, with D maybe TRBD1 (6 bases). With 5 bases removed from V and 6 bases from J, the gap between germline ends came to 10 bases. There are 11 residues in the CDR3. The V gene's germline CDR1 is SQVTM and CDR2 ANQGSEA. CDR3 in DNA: TGCAGCGTTCAGGGGTTTGATGGCTACACCTTC. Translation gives CSVQGFDGYTF.

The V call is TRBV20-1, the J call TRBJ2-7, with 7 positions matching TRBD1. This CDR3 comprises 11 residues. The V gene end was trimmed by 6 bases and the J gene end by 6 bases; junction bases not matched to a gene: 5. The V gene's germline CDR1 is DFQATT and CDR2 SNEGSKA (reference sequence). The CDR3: CSASGGVEQYF. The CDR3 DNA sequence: TGCAGTGCCTCAGGGGGTGTCGAGCAGTACTTC.

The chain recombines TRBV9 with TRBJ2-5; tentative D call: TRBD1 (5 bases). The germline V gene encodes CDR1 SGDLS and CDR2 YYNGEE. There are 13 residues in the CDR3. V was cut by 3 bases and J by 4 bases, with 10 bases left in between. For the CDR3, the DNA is TGTGCCAGCAGCGCCGACAGTTCAGAGACCCAGTACTTC. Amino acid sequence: CASSADSSETQYF.

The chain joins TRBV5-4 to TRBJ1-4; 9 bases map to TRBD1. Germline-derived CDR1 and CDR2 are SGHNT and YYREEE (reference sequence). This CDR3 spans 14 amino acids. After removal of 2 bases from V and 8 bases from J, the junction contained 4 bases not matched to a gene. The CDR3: CASSFGQGSEKLFF. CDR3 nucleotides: TGTGCCAGCAGCTTTGGACAGGGGTCCGAAAAACTGTTTTTT. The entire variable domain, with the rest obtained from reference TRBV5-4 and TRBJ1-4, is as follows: ETGVTQSPTHLIKTRGQQVTLRCSSQSGHNTVSWYQQALGQGPQFIFQYYREEENGRGNFPPRFSGLQFPNYSSELNVNALELDDSALYLCASSFGQGSEKLFFGSGTQLSVL.

The CDR3 DNA is TGCGCCAGCAGCCTCACAGGGGAGGGCAATCAGCCCCAGCATTTT. It codes for CASSLTGEGNQPQHF. This chain connects TRBV5-1 to TRBJ1-5; 7 bases fit TRBD1. Germline trimming cut 4 bases from V and 2 bases from J; bases unmatched to any gene: 6. Germline-derived CDR1 and CDR2 are SGHRS and YFSETQ. The CDR3 spans 15 residues.

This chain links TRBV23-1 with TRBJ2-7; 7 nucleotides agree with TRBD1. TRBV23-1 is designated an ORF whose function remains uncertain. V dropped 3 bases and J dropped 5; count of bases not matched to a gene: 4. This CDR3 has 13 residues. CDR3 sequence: CASSQSRGNEQYF. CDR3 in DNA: TGCGCCAGCAGTCAGTCCAGGGGGAACGAGCAGTACTTC.

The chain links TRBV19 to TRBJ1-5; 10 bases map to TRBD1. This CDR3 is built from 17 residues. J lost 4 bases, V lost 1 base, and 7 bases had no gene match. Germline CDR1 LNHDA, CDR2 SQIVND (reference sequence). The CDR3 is CASSIGPGGQGNQPQHF. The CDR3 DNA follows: TGTGCCAGTAGTATAGGGCCGGGGGGACAGGGGAATCAGCCCCAGCATTTT.